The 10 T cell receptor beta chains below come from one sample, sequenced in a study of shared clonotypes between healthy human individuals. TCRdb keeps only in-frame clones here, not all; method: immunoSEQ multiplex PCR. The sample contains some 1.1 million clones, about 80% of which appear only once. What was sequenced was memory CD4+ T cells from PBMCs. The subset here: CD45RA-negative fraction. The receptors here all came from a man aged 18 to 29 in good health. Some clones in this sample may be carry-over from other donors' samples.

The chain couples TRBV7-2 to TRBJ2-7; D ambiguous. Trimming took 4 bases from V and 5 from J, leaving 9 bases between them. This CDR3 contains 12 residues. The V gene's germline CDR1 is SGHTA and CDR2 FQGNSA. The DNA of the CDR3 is TGTGCCAGCAGCTCCTGGTCCAACGAGCAGTACTTC. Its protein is CASSSWSNEQYF.

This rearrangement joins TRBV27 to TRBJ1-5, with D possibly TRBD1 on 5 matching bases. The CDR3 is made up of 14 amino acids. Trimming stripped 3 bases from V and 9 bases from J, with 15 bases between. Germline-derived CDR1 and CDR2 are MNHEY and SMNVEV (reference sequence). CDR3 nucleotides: TGTGCCAGCAGTTTTGATCCCCGGAGGGGGCCCCAGCATTTT. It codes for CASSFDPRRGPQHF.

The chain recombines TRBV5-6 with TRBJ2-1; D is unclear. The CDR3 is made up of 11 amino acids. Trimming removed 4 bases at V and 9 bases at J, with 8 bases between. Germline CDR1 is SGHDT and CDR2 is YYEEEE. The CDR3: CASSLESEQFF. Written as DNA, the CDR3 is TGTGCCAGCAGCCTCGAATCTGAGCAGTTCTTC.

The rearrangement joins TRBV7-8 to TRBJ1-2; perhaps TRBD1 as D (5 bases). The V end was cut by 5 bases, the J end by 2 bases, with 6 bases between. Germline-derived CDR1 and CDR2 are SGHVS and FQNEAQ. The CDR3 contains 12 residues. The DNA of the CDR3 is TGTGCCAGCAGCCAGGGAAACTATGGCTACACCTTC. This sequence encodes CASSQGNYGYTF.

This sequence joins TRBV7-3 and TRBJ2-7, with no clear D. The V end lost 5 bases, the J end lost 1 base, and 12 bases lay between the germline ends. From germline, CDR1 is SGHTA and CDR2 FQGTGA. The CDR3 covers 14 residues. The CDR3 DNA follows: TGTGCCAGCAGCCCCTCCCCGGATTCCTACGAGCAGTACTTC. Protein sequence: CASSPSPDSYEQYF.

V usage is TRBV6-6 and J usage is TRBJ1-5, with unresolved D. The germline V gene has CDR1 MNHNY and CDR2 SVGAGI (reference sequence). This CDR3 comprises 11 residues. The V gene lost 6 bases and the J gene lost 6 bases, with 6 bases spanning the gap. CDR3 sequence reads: CASSSFQPQHF. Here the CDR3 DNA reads TGTGCCAGCAGCTCCTTTCAGCCCCAGCATTTT.

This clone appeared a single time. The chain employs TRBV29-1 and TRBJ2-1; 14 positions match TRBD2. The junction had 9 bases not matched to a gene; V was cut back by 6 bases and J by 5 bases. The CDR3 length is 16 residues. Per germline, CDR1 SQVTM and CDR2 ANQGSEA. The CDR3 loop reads CSVDGTSGRRNNEQFF. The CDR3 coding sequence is TGCAGCGTGGATGGGACTAGCGGGAGACGGAACAATGAGCAGTTCTTC.

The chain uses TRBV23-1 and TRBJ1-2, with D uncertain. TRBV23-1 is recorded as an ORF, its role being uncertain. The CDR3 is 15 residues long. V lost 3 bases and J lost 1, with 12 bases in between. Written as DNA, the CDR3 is TGCGCCAGCAGTCATTTGAGAACCTTTAACTATGGCTACACCTTC. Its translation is CASSHLRTFNYGYTF.

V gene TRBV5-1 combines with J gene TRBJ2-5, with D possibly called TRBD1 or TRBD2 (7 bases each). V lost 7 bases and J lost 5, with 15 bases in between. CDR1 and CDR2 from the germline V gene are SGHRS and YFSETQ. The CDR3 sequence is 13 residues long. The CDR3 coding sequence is TGCGCCAGCTCAGGGGGGGCCGCGGAGACCCAGTACTTC. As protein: CASSGGAAETQYF.

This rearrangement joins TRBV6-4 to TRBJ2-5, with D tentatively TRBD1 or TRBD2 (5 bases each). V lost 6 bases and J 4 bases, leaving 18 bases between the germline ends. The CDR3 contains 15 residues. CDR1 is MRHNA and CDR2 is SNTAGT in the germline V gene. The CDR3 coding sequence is TGTGCCAGCAGGGGGGATTTTGAAGGGGCAGAGACCCAGTACTTC. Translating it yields CASRGDFEGAETQYF.